This section outlines one T cell receptor (beta chain) sequence together with its context. The antigen is unknown. This entry is derived from a study of cytomegalovirus exposure and HLA in healthy donors. General study findings and limits: It was likely that a cluster of highly shared sequence variants was a sequencing artifact.

The primer mix had 60 Vbeta and 13 Jbeta primers. The repertoire was sequenced with immunoSEQ multiplex PCR; TCRdb's copy has only in-frame clones and lacks some. In the table there are under 65,000 clones, approximately 82% of which are singletons. Donors were nominally healthy when sampled, though unrecorded immune exposures were likely. With 2 bases removed from V and 8 bases from J, the gap between germline ends came to 10 bases. The CDR3 is made up of 12 amino acids. Germline CDR1 and CDR2: MGHDK and SYGVNS. Sequencing was carried out using PBMCs. The V gene is TRBV25-1, the J gene TRBJ2-7; perhaps TRBD2 as D (7 bases). The sequence came from a middle-aged man in good health and CMV-seronegative. CDR3: CASSESGTKQYF. The CDR3 DNA reads TGTGCCAGCAGTGAAAGCGGGACAAAGCAGTACTTC.